This entry describes one T cell receptor beta chain. The antigen it binds to is not known. Nothing much larger sits one base from this clone, and base qualities are not available. This specimen includes other DNA sequences encoding the same CDR3. Using the deep immunoSEQ assay, multiplex PCR amplified TCR CDR3 regions from genomic DNA. For each cell subset, the extracted genomic DNA was distributed evenly across all wells of several immunoSEQ 96-well plates, and each plate served as one replicate. Each replicate PCR for sorted subsets received 200 ng genomic DNA, equal to some 32,000 T cell genomes. The purified libraries were quantified using a Qubit 3.0 fluorometer, sized with a Bioanalyzer 2100, and then quantified again using the KAPA Library Quantification kit. Each immunoSEQ 96-well plate was sequenced on its own single-read 150-cycle Illumina NextSeq 550 flow cell. In the paper's pipeline: Because the immunoSEQ output included only junctional sequences and no quality scores, the filtering could not be the same as the filtering used for full-length reads. Sequences were annotated with PyIR, a Python wrapper for IgBLAST v1.9, using IMGT germline references to assign V/J genes and CDR3. Reads with weak V/J assignments (E-value above 1e-6), missing CDR3, stop codons, out-of-frame junctions, or ambiguous translated residues were removed. V3J clonotypes were defined as sequences sharing the same inferred V gene, J gene, and CDR3 amino acid sequence. Percentage overlap between repertoires was calculated by dividing the number of shared unique clonotypes by the size of the smaller repertoire. RTK rarefaction, the Chao1 estimator, and Recon v2.1 estimates of unobserved clonotypes were used to assess repertoire richness. Generation probabilities were computed with OLGA for all TCRbeta clonotypes obtained by the gDNA method from a few donors. TCRdb provides this immuneACCESS table in a form limited to in-frame rearrangements. Some clones are lacking; in checked studies, under half of them reflect an unresolved V gene, and why the rest are absent is not known. The V and J calls and clone size were taken over from that table, and D and trimming were inferred from the DNA. Present in this sample are about 2.2 million clones, 85% to 95% of which were seen just once. Together, the top ten hold approximately 1.6% of the sample.

The sample comes from a study of shared clonotypes between healthy human individuals (dated by TCRdb to the early 2020s). Some background on the complete study: The cohort included three men and a couple of women between 18 and 49 years of age. For each donor, three plates each were used for CD4 naive and CD4 memory, two plates were used for CD8 naive, and one plate was used for CD8 memory. The study deeply sequenced blood TCR repertoires of five healthy adults to estimate repertoire size and the extent of clonotype sharing between individuals. Each donor's leukapheresis produced roughly between roughly 0.9 and 9 billion PBMCs. To increase sequencing depth and limit assay-specific biases, different laboratories used diverse techniques to prepare libraries and sequence TCR repertoires.

The study at large found these results: Naive subsets generally had larger estimated clonotype richness than memory subsets did. Compared with non-shared clonotypes, clonotypes shared by all four sorted-subset donors had higher generation probabilities. Across a handful of donors, around 5% of naive CD4, approximately 4% of naive CD8, 2.3% of memory CD4, and roughly 0.4% of memory CD8 clonotypes were shared. Pairwise subsampling indicated that sequencing depth was expected to affect the degree of clonotype sharing among donors. Incomplete sequencing was indicated by rarefaction of sorted-subset datasets, despite the large sequencing depth. The genetic and exposure-history diversity represented was limited by the small number of donors. Sampling was restricted to blood, and TCR repertoires in tissues likely differ from the TCR repertoires found in blood.

CD8 naive samples consisted of CD45RO-negative cells that were positively selected for CCR7, yielding a CD45RA+CCR7+ population without TemRA cells. Healthy HIV-negative adults with no recently reported acute infections or vaccinations were included as donors. Only Caucasian adults living in Nashville, Tennessee, USA were represented among the donors. After blood collection by leukapheresis, PBMCs were isolated using Ficoll-Histopaque density gradient centrifugation and then cryopreserved in the vapor phase of liquid nitrogen. Purity and quantity of every magnetically sorted T cell population were checked by analytical flow cytometry. Each sorted fraction had its genomic DNA isolated and then quantified by UV absorbance on a Nanodrop 2000c. Sequences SGHDT (CDR1) and YYEEEE (CDR2) are obtained from the germline V gene. The CDR3 covers 13 residues, taking in both the cysteine and the phenylalanine. The sequence is cut down to CDR3 DNA, 39 bases in frame from base 1. The junction shows trimming of 2 bases on V and 2 bases on J, plus 7 bases between the germline ends.

The sample taken for sequencing was naive CD8+ T cells from PBMCs. The sample's cell subset or site label, decoded: CD45RA+CCR7+. The chain is assembled from TRBV5-6 and TRBJ1-1; the D gene is perhaps TRBD1, from 6 matching bases. This TCR was sampled from a man aged 18 to 35 in good health. Some clones in this sample may be carry-over from other donors' samples. CDR3 loop: CASSLQGNTEAFF. The nucleotide sequence reads as follows: TGTGCCAGCAGCTTACAGGGAAACACTGAAGCTTTCTTT.